This T cell receptor (beta chain) derives from a study of radiation and T cells in renal cell carcinoma. V dropped 0 bases and J dropped 1 base, with 13 bases sitting between them. This CDR3 contains 16 residues. Germline CDR1 SGHTA, CDR2 FQGNSA. Time point reported: blood 4 weeks post-SBRT, at nephrectomy. Treatment: 15 Gy SBRT to primary tumor, nephrectomy 4 weeks later. Using immunoSEQ multiplex PCR, the repertoire was profiled, and TCRdb retains in-frame clones only, with some absent. The repertoire holds approximately 83,000 clones, with over 80% as singletons. The sample was blood, taken from a patient whose treatment included radiotherapy and nephrectomy. This clonotype was sampled from a man aged 50-60 years with renal cell carcinoma. The chain combines TRBV7-2 with TRBJ2-7, with a possible D match to TRBD2 (6 bases). The CDR3 coding sequence is TGTGCCAGCAGCTTAGCTTCTAGCGACTCGTCCTACGAGCAGTACTTC. Translation: CASSLASSDSSYEQYF.